The 8 T cell receptor beta chains presented below share a single source sample, sequenced in a study of T-cell reconstitution after alpha-beta-depleted transplantation in children. It was with unique molecular identifiers that the TCRbeta library was prepared. TCRdb processed the PCR reads anew with MiXCR; each CDR3 protein has one entry. The data contain under 70,000 distinct CDR3 sequences, about 11% of them seen just once; the ten biggest clones take up about 12%. The sample here was PBMCs, taken before TCRalphabeta/CD19-depleted stem cell transplant. The receptors derive from a boy younger than 18 with acute myeloid leukemia, due to receive a stem cell transplant.

This clonotype appeared many times. This chain connects TRBV7-2 to TRBJ1-1; D uncertain. Trimming pared 2 bases from V and 2 bases from J, leaving 12 bases between. Germline-derived CDR1 and CDR2 are SGHTA and FQGNSA. CDR3 length: 15 amino acids. The CDR3 is CASSLSGVRNTEAFF. CDR3 in DNA: TGTGCCAGCAGCTTAAGCGGGGTGAGAAACACTGAAGCTTTCTTT.

The table lists this clonotype with a few counts. The rearrangement uses TRBV12-3 or TRBV12-4 and TRBJ2-6, with D possibly being TRBD1 or TRBD2 (5 bases each). Trimming shortened V by 5 bases and J by 0 bases, and 17 bases separated the two germline ends. CDR3 size: 18 residues. The CDR3 DNA reads as TGTGCCAGCAGTCTCCTATTGGCAGGGAGCTCTGGGGCCAACGTCCTGACTTTC. As protein: CASSLLLAGSSGANVLTF.

This clonotype has ten or more counts. The chain is built from TRBV12-3 or TRBV12-4 and TRBJ2-7, with no clear D. Trimming stripped 9 bases from V and 2 bases from J, with 17 bases between. The CDR3 spans 14 residues. In DNA form, the CDR3 reads TGTGCCAGTTCCGGGCCCCAAACTCCCTACGAGCAGTACTTC. As protein: CASSGPQTPYEQYF.

This clonotype appeared many times. The chain joins TRBV4-1 to TRBJ2-2, with D possibly being TRBD1 or TRBD2 (6 bases each). Trimming shortened V by 4 bases and J by 0 bases, and 9 bases separated the two germline ends. Per the germline V gene, CDR1 is MGHRA and CDR2 is YSYEKL. The CDR3 length is 15 residues. The CDR3 here is CASSLGGTNTGELFF. CDR3 DNA sequence: TGCGCCAGCAGCCTAGGGGGGACGAACACCGGGGAGCTGTTTTTT.

This clonotype was recorded many times. The gene calls are TRBV20-1 and TRBJ2-3, with 14 nucleotides matching TRBD2. V gave up 0 bases and J gave up 3 bases; unmatched junction bases: 8. CDR1 is DFQATT and CDR2 is SNEGSKA in the germline V gene (reference sequence). The CDR3 covers 18 residues. CDR3 loop: CSARDRGTSGRGTDTQYF. CDR3 nucleotide sequence: TGCAGTGCTAGAGATCGGGGGACTAGCGGGAGAGGTACAGATACGCAGTATTTT.

This clonotype was counted ten times or more. The chain couples TRBV29-1 to TRBJ2-2, with no clear D. The CDR3 extends over 14 amino acids. V lost 4 bases, J lost 0 bases, and 9 bases lay in between. Per the germline V gene, CDR1 is SQVTM and CDR2 is ANQGSEA. Written as DNA, the CDR3 is TGCAGCGTTGTATTTCAGCCGAACACCGGGGAGCTGTTTTTT. Translated, it gives CSVVFQPNTGELFF.

The sample holds many counts of this clonotype. This chain connects TRBV7-2 to TRBJ1-2; 8 bases line up with TRBD1. After removal of 4 bases from V and 0 bases from J, the junction contained 4 bases not matched to a gene. This CDR3 spans 15 amino acids. The germline CDR1 and CDR2 sequences are SGHTA and FQGNSA. The CDR3 sequence: CASSSGQGANYGYTF. The CDR3 DNA is TGTGCCAGCAGCTCCGGACAGGGAGCTAACTATGGCTACACCTTC.

J is TRBJ1-1 and V is TRBV11-2; D possibly corresponds to TRBD1 (6 bases). The CDR3 consists of 14 residues. The V gene lost 1 base and the J gene lost 3 bases, with 9 bases spanning the gap. Germline V CDR1 and CDR2: SGHAT, FQNNGV. CDR3 bases: TGTGCCAGCAGCTTAGGAGGGGGTTACACTGAAGCTTTCTTT. It specifies CASSLGGGYTEAFF.